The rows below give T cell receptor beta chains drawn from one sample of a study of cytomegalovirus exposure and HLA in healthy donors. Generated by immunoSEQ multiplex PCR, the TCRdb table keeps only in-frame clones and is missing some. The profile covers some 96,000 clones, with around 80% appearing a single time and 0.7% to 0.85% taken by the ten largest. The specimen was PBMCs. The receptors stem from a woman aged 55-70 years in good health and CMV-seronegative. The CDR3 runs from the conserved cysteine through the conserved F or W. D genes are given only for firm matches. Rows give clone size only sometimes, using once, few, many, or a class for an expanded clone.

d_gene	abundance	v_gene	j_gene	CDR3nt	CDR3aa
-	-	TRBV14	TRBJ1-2	TGTGCCAGCAGCCAAGATCTTGGGAGGCCCAACTATGGCTACACCTTC	CASSQDLGRPNYGYTF
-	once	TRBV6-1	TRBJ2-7	TGTGCCAGCAGTGAAAAGGACAGTTGGGCATCCTACGAGCAGTACTTC	CASSEKDSWASYEQYF
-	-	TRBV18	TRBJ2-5	TGTGCCAGCTCACCAGCAGGTTTTGAGACCCAGTACTTC	CASSPAGFETQYF
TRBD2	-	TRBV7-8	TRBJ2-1	TGTGCCAGCAGCTCTCTAGCGGGGGGGTACAATGAGCAGTTCTTC	CASSSLAGGYNEQFF
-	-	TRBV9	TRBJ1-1	TGTGCCAGCAGCGTACCAGGGGAGACTGAAGCTTTCTTT	CASSVPGETEAFF
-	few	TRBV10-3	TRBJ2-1	TGTGCCATCAGTGAGTCGGGGACTTCCAACAATGAGCAGTTCTTC	CAISESGTSNNEQFF
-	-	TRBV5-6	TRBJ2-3	TGTGCCAGCAGCATTCAAAGCACAGATACGCAGTATTTT	CASSIQSTDTQYF
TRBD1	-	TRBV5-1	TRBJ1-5	TGCGCCAGCAGTTCGACAGGGCTCAATCAGCCCCAGCATTTT	CASSSTGLNQPQHF
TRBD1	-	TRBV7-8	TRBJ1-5	TGTGCCAGCAGCGAGGACAGGGGCACATCAGCCCAGCATTTT	CASSEDRGTSAQHF
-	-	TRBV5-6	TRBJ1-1	TGTGCCAGCAGCATAGGGACTCCCGCTGAAGCTTTCTTT	CASSIGTPAEAFF
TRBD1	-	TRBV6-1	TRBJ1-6	TGTGCCAGCAGTGCATCTATACAGGGGACCAACTATAATTCACCCCTCCACTTT	CASSASIQGTNYNSPLHF
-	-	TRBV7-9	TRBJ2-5	TGTGCCAGCAGCTCCCAATTAAGGGGGCAAGAGACCCAGTACTTC	CASSSQLRGQETQYF
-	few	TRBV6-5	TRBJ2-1	TGTGCCAGCAGGCCCGGGACTTCGGACAATGAGCAGTTCTTC	CASRPGTSDNEQFF
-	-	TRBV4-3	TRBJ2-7	TGCGCCAGCAGCCAAGGGCAGGGTGGGGACGAGCAGTACTTC	CASSQGQGGDEQYF
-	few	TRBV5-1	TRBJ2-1	TGCGCCAGCAGCTTCGGGGACACGGGTTTTGGAGAGCAGTTCTTC	CASSFGDTGFGEQFF
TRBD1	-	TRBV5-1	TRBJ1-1	TGCGCCAGCAGCGCCAGGGGGGCCCTTGACACTGAAGCTTTCTTT	CASSARGALDTEAFF
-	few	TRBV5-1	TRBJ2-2	TGCGCCAGCAGCGAACCACACGACACCGGGGAGCTGTTTTTT	CASSEPHDTGELFF
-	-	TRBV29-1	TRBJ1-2	TGCAGCGCACAGACAGGTAGTGGCTACACCTTC	CSAQTGSGYTF
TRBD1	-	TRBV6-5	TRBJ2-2	TGTGCCAGCAGCCGAGGGACAGTAAACACCGGGGAGCTGTTTTTT	CASSRGTVNTGELFF
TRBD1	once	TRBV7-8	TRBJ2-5	TGTGCCAGCAACCGACAGGGGGCCGGGGAGACCCAGTACTTC	CASNRQGAGETQYF
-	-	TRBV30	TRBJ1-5	TGTGCCTGGAGTGTAGACCAGCGTCAGCCCCAGCATTTT	CAWSVDQRQPQHF
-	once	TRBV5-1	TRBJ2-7	TGCGCCAGCAGCTTGGGCATAATACAGGGCTCCTCCTACGAGCAGTACTTC	CASSLGIIQGSSYEQYF
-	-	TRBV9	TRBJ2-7	TGTGCCAGCAGCGCAAACCCCTCCTGGGCAGACGAGCAGTACTTC	CASSANPSWADEQYF
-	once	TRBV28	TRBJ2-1	TGTGCCAGCAGTTTAGAGCCAGCCCTCGGGAATGAGCAGTTCTTC	CASSLEPALGNEQFF
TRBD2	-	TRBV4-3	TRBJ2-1	TGCGCCAGCAGCCCGCGTTGGGGCGGGAGGGCCGGGAATGAGCAGTTCTTC	CASSPRWGGRAGNEQFF
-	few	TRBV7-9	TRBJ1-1	TGTGCCAGCAGCTTTTTTCAGGGGCATGACACTGAAGCTTTCTTT	CASSFFQGHDTEAFF
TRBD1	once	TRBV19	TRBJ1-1	TGTGCCAGTAGTGGGACAGGGAGGGCTTTGAACACTGAAGCTTTCTTT	CASSGTGRALNTEAFF
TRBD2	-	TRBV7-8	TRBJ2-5	TGTGCCAGCAGCCTACCGGGACTAGCGGCAGAGACCCAGTACTTC	CASSLPGLAAETQYF
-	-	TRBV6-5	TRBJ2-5	TGTGCCAGCACCCGTGGGGGCACAGAGACCCAGTACTTC	CASTRGGTETQYF
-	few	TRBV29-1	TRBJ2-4	TGCAGCGTTGTAGAACAGGTCAGAAACATTCAGTACTTC	CSVVEQVRNIQYF
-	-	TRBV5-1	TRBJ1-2	TGCGCCAGCAGCCAGAGCGGTTACGGCTACACCTTC	CASSQSGYGYTF
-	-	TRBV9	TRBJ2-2	TGTGCCAGCAGCGTAGGACAGCGTAGAACCGGGGAGCTGTTTTTT	CASSVGQRRTGELFF
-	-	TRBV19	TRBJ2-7	TGTGCCAGTAGTATCACCAGGGAAAACGAGCAGTACTTC	CASSITRENEQYF
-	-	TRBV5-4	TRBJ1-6	TGTGCCAGCAGCTTGGGCAGATATAATTCACCCCTCCACTTT	CASSLGRYNSPLHF
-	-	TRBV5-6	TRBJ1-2	TGTGCCAGCAGCTTGGTCGTGGCAGGGTTGGATGGCTACACCTTC	CASSLVVAGLDGYTF
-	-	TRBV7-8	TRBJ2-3	TGTGCCAGCAGCTTGATGAGCGGATTTAGCACAGATACGCAGTATTTT	CASSLMSGFSTDTQYF
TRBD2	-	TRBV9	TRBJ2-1	TGTGCCAGCAGCCCTACGACTAGCGGGTCCTACAATGAGCAGTTCTTC	CASSPTTSGSYNEQFF
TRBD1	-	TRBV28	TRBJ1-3	TGTGCCAGCAGTTTAGAGACAGGGGAGAGAAACACCATATATTTT	CASSLETGERNTIYF
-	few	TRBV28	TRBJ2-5	TGTGCCAGCAGGCGAGACCTACAGGTTAGAGATCAGACCCAGTACTTC	CASRRDLQVRDQTQYF
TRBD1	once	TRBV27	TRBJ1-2	TGTGCCAGCAGTTTACGGGCCTTTACAGGGGGCGGCAACTATGGCTACACCTTC	CASSLRAFTGGGNYGYTF